Included here is one T cell receptor beta chain sequence, with context. The data derive from a study of blood T cell repertoires in COVID-19. CDR3 size: 12 residues. V was clipped by 6 bases and J by 9 bases, with 15 bases between them. Germline CDR1 and CDR2: MNHEY and SVGAGI. Libraries were prepared by immunoSEQ multiplex PCR; TCRdb keeps only in-frame clonotypes and omits some of them. The data contain approximately 270,000 clones, more than 75% of them seen just once; the ten biggest clones take up about 1.6%. The sequencing sample was made of PBMCs or T cells enriched from blood (not recorded which). This sequence was found in a middle-aged man who had recovered from COVID-19. The chain combines TRBV6-5 with TRBJ2-7, with D maybe TRBD1 (5 bases). The CDR3 DNA reads TGTGCCAGCAGGCCCTTCCAGGGTATGCAGTACTTC. Translating gives CASRPFQGMQYF.